This entry lists 27 T cell receptor beta chains sequenced from one sample in a study of blood T cell repertoires in COVID-19. The data were produced by immunoSEQ multiplex PCR, yet TCRdb's version contains in-frame clones alone and is incomplete. The sample consists of fewer than 450,000 clones, more than 75% of them appearing once. Sequencing was performed on peripheral blood. These receptors were taken from a woman between 45 and 60 years old with COVID-19, enrolled during active disease.

CDR3 sequence: CASSPPGQGEHGYTF. The DNA of the CDR3 is TGTGCCAGCTCACCACCGGGACAGGGAGAACATGGCTACACCTTC. The V gene is TRBV18, the J gene TRBJ1-2, with 9 bases fitting TRBD1. The length of the CDR3 is 15 residues. V shed 0 bases and J 6 bases; nucleotides not matched to a gene: 5. Germline V gene lookup returns CDR1 KGHSH and CDR2 LQKENI.

This clone has only one observation. This chain connects TRBV6-5 to TRBJ2-7; TRBD2 matches at 7 bases. Trimming at V came to 2 bases and at J to 3 bases, leaving 1 base not matched to a gene. Germline V lookup: CDR1 MNHEY, CDR2 SVGAGI. This CDR3 has 13 amino acids. CDR3 sequence reads: CASSYAGDYEQYF. In nucleotides, the CDR3 is TGTGCCAGCAGTTACGCGGGAGACTACGAGCAGTACTTC.

The chain joins TRBV28 to TRBJ1-4, with TRBD1 identical over 8 bases. The J segment lost 6 bases and the V segment lost 4 bases, leaving 7 bases of the junction unmatched. Germline assignment: CDR1 MDHEN and CDR2 SYDVKM. The CDR3 runs to 15 residues. CDR3 protein: CASSWLSGGDEKLFF. The CDR3 DNA follows: TGTGCCAGCAGTTGGCTCTCAGGGGGCGATGAAAAACTGTTTTTT.

There are a few counts of this clone. CDR3 nucleotides: TGTGCCACCTCCCAAGGACAGGGATATAGCAATCAGCCCCAGCATTTT. It specifies CATSQGQGYSNQPQHF. This chain joins TRBV24-1 and TRBJ1-5, with TRBD1 matching over 8 bases. The CDR3 covers 16 residues. Germline-derived CDR1 and CDR2 are KGHDR and SFDVKD. The V gene end was trimmed by 9 bases and the J gene end by 0 bases; junction bases not matched to a gene: 9.

The chain joins TRBV24-1 to TRBJ2-3; 14 bases fit TRBD2. The CDR3 spans 19 residues. V lost 4 bases to trimming and J lost 0 bases; unmatched junction nucleotides: 8. Looked up from germline, CDR1 is KGHDR and CDR2 is SFDVKD. The CDR3 spells CATSDPAGTSGGSTDTQYF. CDR3 nucleotide sequence: TGTGCCACCAGTGACCCCGCCGGGACTAGCGGGGGAAGCACAGATACGCAGTATTTT.

This chain links TRBV19 with TRBJ1-2, with 9 bases aligning to TRBD1. Germline V gene sequence: CDR1 LNHDA, CDR2 SQIVND (reference sequence). There are 17 residues in the CDR3. J gave up 2 bases and V 5 bases, and 12 bases lay outside the gene matches. The CDR3 protein is CASSHPGTGGRNYGYTF. The CDR3 nucleotides read TGTGCCAGTAGTCACCCCGGAACAGGGGGCCGCAACTATGGCTACACCTTC.

This clone was observed once. This chain uses TRBV7-8 with TRBJ2-6; D unresolved. Trimming removed 5 bases at V and 6 bases at J, with 11 bases between. This CDR3 comprises 14 residues. Germline V gene sequence: CDR1 SGHVS, CDR2 FQNEAQ. The CDR3 DNA sequence: TGTGCCAGCAGCCGTATAACTCAGGCCAACGTCCTGACTTTC. Amino acid sequence: CASSRITQANVLTF.

The rearrangement uses TRBV6-2 or TRBV6-3 and TRBJ2-1; the D gene is possibly TRBD2 (6 bases). The germline gives CDR1 MNHEY, CDR2 SVGEGT. The CDR3 is made up of 17 amino acids. Trimming removed 5 bases from V and 3 bases from J, with 20 bases in between. CDR3 nucleotide sequence: TGTGCCAGCAGTAAAGGGGTGGGAGGTCTTCACTACAATGAGCAGTTCTTC. Translation: CASSKGVGGLHYNEQFF.

This rearrangement joins TRBV6-2 or TRBV6-3 to TRBJ2-4; 14 nucleotides line up with TRBD2. V trimming: 5 bases; J trimming: 7 bases; junction bases outside the gene matches: 16. This CDR3 is 19 amino acids long. Per germline, CDR1 MNHEY and CDR2 SVGEGT. The CDR3, as DNA: TGTGCCAGCAGTCCAACTACCGGGACTAGCGGGAGCATGGGTAACATTCAGTACTTC. Encoded protein: CASSPTTGTSGSMGNIQYF.

This rearrangement joins TRBV5-1 to TRBJ2-2, with TRBD1 as a possible D gene (5 bases). The CDR3 totals 14 residues. Germline values: CDR1 SGHRS, CDR2 YFSETQ. Trimming shortened V by 2 bases and J by 6 bases, and 11 bases separated the two germline ends. The DNA for the CDR3 is TGCGCCAGCAGCTTAGAGTCACAGGCCGGGGAGCTGTTTTTT. Translating it yields CASSLESQAGELFF. Using reference TRBV5-1 and TRBJ2-2 for the parts outside the CDR3, the full variable domain is KAGVTQTPRYLIKTRGQQVTLSCSPISGHRSVSWYQQTPGQGLQFLFEYFSETQRNKGNFPGRFSGRQFSNSRSEMNVSTLELGDSALYLCASSLESQAGELFFGEGSRLTVL.

The gene calls are TRBV19 and TRBJ1-6; 7 nucleotides agree with TRBD1. The CDR3 has 17 amino acids. The germline gives CDR1 LNHDA, CDR2 SQIVND (reference sequence). Trimming took 6 bases from V and 9 from J; bases not matched to a gene: 17. Here the CDR3 reads CASSIGQDRLWGSPLHF. CDR3 coding DNA: TGTGCCAGTAGCATTGGACAGGATAGACTTTGGGGTTCACCCCTCCACTTT.

Only one count was recorded for this clone. The chain joins TRBV30 to TRBJ1-2, with a possible D match to TRBD1 (6 bases). Germline lookup yields CDR1 GTSNPN and CDR2 SVGIG (reference sequence). The CDR3 is made up of 14 amino acids. Deletions cut 4 bases from V and 0 bases from J, with 12 bases between. This CDR3 reads CAWKIQGSNYGYTF. DNA of the CDR3: TGTGCCTGGAAAATACAGGGATCTAACTATGGCTACACCTTC. The entire variable domain, with the rest obtained from reference TRBV30 and TRBJ1-2, is as follows: SQTIHQWPATLVQPVGSPLSLECTVEGTSNPNLYWYRQAAGRGLQLLFYSVGIGQISSEVPQNLSASRPQDRQFILSSKKLLLSDSGFYLCAWKIQGSNYGYTFGSGTRLTVV.

This clone was detected many times. The chain employs TRBV2 and TRBJ2-6; D is ambiguous. Per the germline V gene, CDR1 is SNHLY and CDR2 is FYNNEI. Between the trimmed V and J ends, which lost 2 bases and 0 bases, there was a span of 8 bases. The CDR3 loop spans 16 amino acids. The DNA of the CDR3 is TGTGCCAGCAGTGAACGCCCTAGCTCTGGGGCCAACGTCCTGACTTTC. This sequence encodes CASSERPSSGANVLTF.

The CDR3 DNA sequence: TGTGCCTGGAGTATAGCGGGGTCCGGGGAGACCCAGTACTTC. Translated, it gives CAWSIAGSGETQYF. The V and J genes are TRBV30 and TRBJ2-5; 8 bases line up with TRBD2. Germline loops: CDR1 GTSNPN, CDR2 SVGIG (reference sequence). The CDR3 has 14 amino acids. V was clipped by 2 bases and J by 5 bases; unmatched bases: 7. The full variable domain, its missing parts supplied by reference TRBV30 and TRBJ2-5, is SQTIHQWPATLVQPVGSPLSLECTVEGTSNPNLYWYRQAAGRGLQLLFYSVGIGQISSEVPQNLSASRPQDRQFILSSKKLLLSDSGFYLCAWSIAGSGETQYFGPGTRLLVL.

The rearrangement links TRBV23-1 to TRBJ1-2; 8 bases align to TRBD1. TRBV23-1 is an ORF; its function is uncertain. Trimming at V came to 6 bases and at J to 8 bases, leaving 14 bases not matched to a gene. The CDR3 has 15 amino acids. CDR3 nucleotide sequence: TGCGCCAGCAGACCCCGCCGGACAGGGCGTAAGGGCTACACCTTC. As protein: CASRPRRTGRKGYTF.

This clone came up a few times. The chain carries TRBV2 and TRBJ2-7; TRBD2 might be the D (6 bases). The CDR3 covers 15 residues. Germline V gene sequence: CDR1 SNHLY, CDR2 FYNNEI. Trimming removed 5 bases from V and 0 bases from J, with 14 bases in between. The CDR3 DNA reads TGTGCCAGCAGTTCCCTGATTAGCGGCTCCTACGAGCAGTACTTC. Encoded protein: CASSSLISGSYEQYF.

The chain combines TRBV5-1 with TRBJ1-6, with 9 bases lining up with TRBD1. Germline CDR1 is SGHRS and CDR2 is YFSETQ. J lost 9 bases, V lost 3 bases, and 4 bases had no gene match. This CDR3 is 14 amino acids long. The CDR3 nucleotides read TGCGCCAGCAGCTCGGGACAGGGTGGTTCACCCCTCCACTTT. As protein: CASSSGQGGSPLHF.

The rearrangement uses TRBV18 and TRBJ1-1, with a weak D call TRBD1 (5 bases). This CDR3 contains 16 residues. V dropped 2 bases and J dropped 1 base, with 14 bases sitting between them. The germline CDR1 and CDR2 sequences are KGHSH and LQKENI. CDR3 in DNA: TGTGCCAGCTCACCAAGACGGGGGTCGGGGAACACTGAAGCTTTCTTT. It encodes CASSPRRGSGNTEAFF. The full variable domain, its missing parts supplied by reference TRBV18 and TRBJ1-1, is NAGVMQNPRHLVRRRGQEARLRCSPMKGHSHVYWYRQLPEEGLKFMVYLQKENIIDESGMPKERFSAEFPKEGPSILRIQQVVRGDSAAYFCASSPRRGSGNTEAFFGQGTRLTVV.

This chain connects TRBV30 to TRBJ1-4; TRBD1 might be the D (6 bases). Looked up from germline, CDR1 is GTSNPN and CDR2 is SVGIG (reference sequence). The CDR3 loop spans 15 amino acids. V was pared by 5 bases and J by 7 bases, with 20 bases between. In DNA, the CDR3 is TGTGCCTGGGCAGGGGCACGGGCGCTGGGTGAAAAACTGTTTTTT. It specifies CAWAGARALGEKLFF.

The chain has TRBV2 and TRBJ2-7, with TRBD2 matching 10 bases. CDR3 length equals 14 residues. Germline trimming cut 6 bases from V and 5 bases from J; bases unmatched to any gene: 7. The germline V gene encodes CDR1 SNHLY and CDR2 FYNNEI. CDR3 sequence reads: CASRLGLAGDEQYF. As DNA, the CDR3 is TGTGCCAGCAGACTTGGGCTAGCGGGAGACGAGCAGTACTTC.

The CDR3, as DNA: TGTGCCAGCAGCCGAGACAGCAGGGTCGAGCAGTACTTC. Its translation is CASSRDSRVEQYF. The V gene is TRBV3-1 (or the pseudogene TRBV3-2), the J gene TRBJ2-7, with D maybe TRBD1 (5 bases). Trimming removed 4 bases from V and 6 bases from J, with 13 bases in between. The germline gives CDR1 LGHDT, CDR2 YNNKEL (reference sequence). The CDR3 extends over 13 amino acids.

The table lists this clone with a count of one. The J gene is TRBJ2-2, the V gene TRBV5-1, with 8 bases lining up with TRBD1. CDR3 length equals 16 residues. The V and J ends lost 5 bases and 0 bases, in that order; junction bases with no gene match: 6. The germline V gene has CDR1 SGHRS and CDR2 YFSETQ. CDR3 nucleotides: TGCGCCAGCAGTCCACAGGGGGTTACGAACACCGGGGAGCTGTTTTTT. It is translated as CASSPQGVTNTGELFF.

The CDR3 bases are TGTGCCAGCAGTGAAAAGCGCAGGGGAGGAAACACCATATATTTT. Translated, it gives CASSEKRRGGNTIYF. The chain recombines TRBV2 with TRBJ1-3; tentative D call: TRBD1 (6 bases). Germline CDR1 and CDR2: SNHLY and FYNNEI. The V end was cut by 2 bases, the J end by 4 bases, with 12 bases between. The CDR3 consists of 15 residues.

In this sample, this clone turned up a few times. The chain combines TRBV28 with TRBJ1-5, with D perhaps TRBD1 (6 bases). The CDR3 extends over 15 amino acids. V was pared by 2 bases and J by 7 bases, with 15 bases between. The germline CDR1 and CDR2 sequences are MDHEN and SYDVKM. The CDR3 loop reads CASSLIGQGQQPQHF. CDR3 nucleotides: TGTGCCAGCAGTTTAATTGGCCAGGGGCAGCAGCCCCAGCATTTT.

The chain combines TRBV5-8 with TRBJ2-1; TRBD2 matches at 7 bases. J gave up 5 bases and V 4 bases, and 6 bases lay outside the gene matches. This CDR3 is built from 14 residues. Germline V CDR1 and CDR2: SGHTS, YDEGEE. CDR3 nucleotide sequence: TGTGCCAGCAGCCTGAGCGGGATCCACAATGAGCAGTTCTTC. Its translation is CASSLSGIHNEQFF.

CDR3 in amino acids: CATSDLIGLAETYEQYF. In DNA, the CDR3 is TGTGCCACCAGTGATTTGATTGGGCTAGCGGAGACCTACGAGCAGTACTTC. The V gene is TRBV24-1, the J gene TRBJ2-7; TRBD2 aligns across 7 bases. This CDR3 comprises 17 residues. Germline lookup yields CDR1 KGHDR and CDR2 SFDVKD. The J segment lost 2 bases and the V segment lost 0 bases, leaving 9 bases of the junction unmatched.

V usage is TRBV9 and J usage is TRBJ2-2; 9 nucleotides line up with TRBD2. This CDR3 comprises 16 residues. Trimming took 4 bases from V and 7 from J; bases not matched to a gene: 11. CDR1 and CDR2 from the germline V gene are SGDLS and YYNGEE. The CDR3 region is CASSPGVAGEGGELFF. The CDR3 DNA follows: TGTGCCAGCAGCCCCGGGGTAGCGGGAGAAGGCGGGGAGCTGTTTTTT.